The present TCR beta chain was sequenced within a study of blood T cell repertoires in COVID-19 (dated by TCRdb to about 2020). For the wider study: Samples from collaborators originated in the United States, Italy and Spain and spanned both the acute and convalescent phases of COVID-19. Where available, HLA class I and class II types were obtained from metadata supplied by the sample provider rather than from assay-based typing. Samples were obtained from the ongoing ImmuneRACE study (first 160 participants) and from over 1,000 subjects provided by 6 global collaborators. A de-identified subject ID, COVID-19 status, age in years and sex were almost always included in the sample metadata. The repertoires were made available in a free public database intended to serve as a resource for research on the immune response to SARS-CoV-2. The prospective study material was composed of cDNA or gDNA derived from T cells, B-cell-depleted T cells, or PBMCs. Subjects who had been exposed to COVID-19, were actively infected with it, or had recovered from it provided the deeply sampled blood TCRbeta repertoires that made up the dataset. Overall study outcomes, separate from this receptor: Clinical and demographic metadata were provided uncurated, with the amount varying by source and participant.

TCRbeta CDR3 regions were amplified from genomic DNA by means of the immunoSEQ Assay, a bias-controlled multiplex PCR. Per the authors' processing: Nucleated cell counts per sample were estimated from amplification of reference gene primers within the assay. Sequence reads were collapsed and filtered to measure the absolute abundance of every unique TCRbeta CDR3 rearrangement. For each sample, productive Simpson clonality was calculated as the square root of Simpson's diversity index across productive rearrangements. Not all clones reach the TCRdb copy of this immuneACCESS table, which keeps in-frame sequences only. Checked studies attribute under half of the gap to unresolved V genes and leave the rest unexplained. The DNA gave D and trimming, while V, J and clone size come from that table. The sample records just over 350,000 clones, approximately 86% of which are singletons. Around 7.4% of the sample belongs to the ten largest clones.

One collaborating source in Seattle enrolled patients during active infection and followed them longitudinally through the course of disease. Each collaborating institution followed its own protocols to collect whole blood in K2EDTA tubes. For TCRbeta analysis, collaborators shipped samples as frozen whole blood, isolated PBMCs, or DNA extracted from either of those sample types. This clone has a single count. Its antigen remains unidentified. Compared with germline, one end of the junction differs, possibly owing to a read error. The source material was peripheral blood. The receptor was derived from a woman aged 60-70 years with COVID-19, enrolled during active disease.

In nucleotides, the sequence is TGTGCCAGCAGTGAAGCTCCGACAGGGAACGCTGAAGCTTTCTTT. This gives the protein CASSEAPTGNAEAFF. The V and J segments used are TRBV2 and TRBJ1-1, with TRBD1 matching 7 junction bases. Taken from cysteine to phenylalanine, the CDR3 has 15 residues. Only the CDR3 DNA is retained, 45 bases long and in frame from the first base. From the germline V gene, CDR1 is SNHLY and CDR2 is FYNNEI.